This T cell receptor (beta chain) was captured by sequencing in a study of Graves' ophthalmopathy and Graves' hyperthyroidism. Study observations and caveats: The model reached around 66% sensitivity and around 74% specificity for predicting ophthalmopathy progression. Blood also carried most expanded thyroid clonotypes exceeding 0.001 frequency.

The CDR3 length is 13 residues. CDR1 and CDR2 (germline): MDHEN, SYDVKM. The V end was cut by 10 bases, the J end by 3 bases, with 13 bases between. Moderate-to-severe activity, CAS ≥3, NOSPECS ≥4 and a duration under 3 months were seen in donors with ophthalmopathy. The diagnosis combined clinical symptoms, thyroxine, TRAb, thyroid ultrasound and orbital computed tomography scans. On this clonotype itself: Antigen specificity is unknown.

TCR beta CDR3 amplification used RNA transcripts. HTBI-primed first-round RT-PCR preceded second-round multiplex PCR. TCRdb redid the calling of the multiplex PCR reads with MiXCR, one entry per CDR3 protein. The table lists 170,000 or so distinct CDR3 sequences, less than 45% of them singletons. The sequence came from a woman in her 40s with Graves' ophthalmopathy. This chain connects TRBV28 to TRBJ1-3; D unclear. Specimen: peripheral blood. The CDR3 sequence: CAIRSYNGNTIYF. For the CDR3, the DNA is TGTGCCATCAGGTCCTACAATGGAAACACCATATATTTT.